Listed below are T cell receptor beta chains from one sample, sequenced in a study of T cell repertoires in cytomegalovirus infection. TCRdb passed the reads through MiXCR, listing each CDR3 protein once. This sample has roughly 200,000 distinct CDR3 sequences, with about a sixth found just once. Source material: CD8+ T cells from PBMCs. These receptors were taken from a human donor in good health (CMV status not recorded). Some clones in this sample may be carry-over from other donors' samples. Both conserved end residues are part of each CDR3. The order of the fields is J gene, D gene, V gene, CDR3 length, clone size, CDR3 protein, CDR3 DNA. D genes are given only for firm matches. The size of a clone is reported for some rows only, either as once, few or many, or as a class for expanded clones.

J gene: TRBJ1-3; D gene: .; V gene: TRBV28; CDR3 length: 10; clone size: .; CDR3 protein: CASSLSTIYF; CDR3 DNA: TGTGCCAGCAGTTTAAGCACCATATATTTT
J gene: TRBJ1-3; D gene: .; V gene: TRBV7-2; CDR3 length: 15; clone size: .; CDR3 protein: CASSLADLSGNTIYF; CDR3 DNA: TGTGCCAGCAGCTTAGCGGACCTCTCTGGAAACACCATATATTTT
J gene: TRBJ2-5; D gene: TRBD1; V gene: TRBV5-6; CDR3 length: 15; clone size: .; CDR3 protein: CASSSRTGGQETQYF; CDR3 DNA: TGTGCCAGCAGCTCTAGGACAGGGGGCCAAGAGACCCAGTACTTC
J gene: TRBJ2-7; D gene: .; V gene: TRBV7-2; CDR3 length: 15; clone size: .; CDR3 protein: CASSFSSPGEGEQYF; CDR3 DNA: TGTGCCAGCAGCTTTAGTTCCCCAGGGGAAGGCGAGCAGTACTTC
J gene: TRBJ1-5; D gene: .; V gene: TRBV12-3/TRBV12-4; CDR3 length: 14; clone size: few; CDR3 protein: CASSLALGYQPQHF; CDR3 DNA: TGTGCCAGCAGTTTAGCCCTAGGATATCAGCCCCAGCATTTT
J gene: TRBJ2-3; D gene: TRBD2; V gene: TRBV7-2; CDR3 length: 16; clone size: .; CDR3 protein: CASSAGLAGGYNTQYF; CDR3 DNA: TGTGCCAGCAGCGCGGGACTAGCGGGGGGGTATAATACGCAGTATTTT
J gene: TRBJ2-2; D gene: TRBD2; V gene: TRBV20-1; CDR3 length: 15; clone size: .; CDR3 protein: CSARVLAANTGELFF; CDR3 DNA: TGCAGTGCTAGGGTACTAGCGGCGAACACCGGGGAGCTGTTTTTT
J gene: TRBJ2-1; D gene: .; V gene: TRBV6-4; CDR3 length: 14; clone size: .; CDR3 protein: CASSDSGDYNEQFF; CDR3 DNA: TGTGCCAGCAGTGACTCGGGGGATTACAATGAGCAGTTCTTC
J gene: TRBJ1-1; D gene: TRBD1; V gene: TRBV7-9; CDR3 length: 15; clone size: few; CDR3 protein: CASSLGQGGQAEAFF; CDR3 DNA: TGTGCCAGCAGCCTGGGACAGGGGGGACAAGCTGAAGCTTTCTTT
J gene: TRBJ2-7; D gene: .; V gene: TRBV7-9; CDR3 length: 13; clone size: many; CDR3 protein: CASSLAGDYEQYF; CDR3 DNA: TGTGCCAGCAGCTTAGCAGGAGACTACGAGCAGTACTTC
J gene: TRBJ2-7; D gene: .; V gene: TRBV27; CDR3 length: 11; clone size: few; CDR3 protein: CASSQGHEQYF; CDR3 DNA: TGTGCCAGCAGTCAGGGGCACGAGCAGTACTTC
J gene: TRBJ1-1; D gene: TRBD1; V gene: TRBV18; CDR3 length: 17; clone size: .; CDR3 protein: CASSPPSDRGVDTEAFF; CDR3 DNA: TGTGCCAGCTCACCCCCTTCTGACAGGGGCGTAGACACTGAAGCTTTCTTT
J gene: TRBJ2-7; D gene: .; V gene: TRBV6-2/TRBV6-3; CDR3 length: 15; clone size: .; CDR3 protein: CASSYRAAHNYEQYF; CDR3 DNA: TGTGCCAGCAGTTACCGCGCAGCCCACAACTACGAGCAGTACTTC
J gene: TRBJ1-1; D gene: TRBD1; V gene: TRBV29-1; CDR3 length: 13; clone size: .; CDR3 protein: CSVGTGINTEAFF; CDR3 DNA: TGCAGCGTTGGGACAGGGATCAACACTGAAGCTTTCTTT
J gene: TRBJ2-3; D gene: TRBD2; V gene: TRBV7-2; CDR3 length: 19; clone size: .; CDR3 protein: CASSPRLAGDGLRTDTQYF; CDR3 DNA: TGTGCCAGCAGCCCAAGACTAGCGGGGGACGGGCTCCGTACAGATACGCAGTATTTT
J gene: TRBJ2-7; D gene: .; V gene: TRBV20-1; CDR3 length: 13; clone size: .; CDR3 protein: CSARSQENYEQYF; CDR3 DNA: TGCAGTGCTAGATCACAGGAAAACTACGAGCAGTACTTC
J gene: TRBJ1-5; D gene: .; V gene: TRBV27; CDR3 length: 15; clone size: .; CDR3 protein: CASRFSQGGNQPQHF; CDR3 DNA: TGTGCCAGCCGTTTCTCCCAGGGCGGCAATCAGCCCCAGCATTTT
J gene: TRBJ2-7; D gene: TRBD2; V gene: TRBV7-9; CDR3 length: 15; clone size: .; CDR3 protein: CASSLNPSGEAEQYF; CDR3 DNA: TGTGCCAGCAGCTTAAACCCAAGCGGGGAGGCCGAGCAGTACTTC
J gene: TRBJ2-1; D gene: TRBD2; V gene: TRBV7-2; CDR3 length: 21; clone size: .; CDR3 protein: CASSLEGGAAGGHTSYNEQFF; CDR3 DNA: TGTGCCAGCAGCTTAGAGGGTGGGGCAGCGGGGGGGCATACCTCCTACAATGAGCAGTTCTTC
J gene: TRBJ2-7; D gene: .; V gene: TRBV28; CDR3 length: 14; clone size: once; CDR3 protein: CASSPDWDAYEQYF; CDR3 DNA: TGTGCCAGCAGTCCTGACTGGGATGCCTACGAGCAGTACTTC
J gene: TRBJ1-5; D gene: .; V gene: TRBV28; CDR3 length: 15; clone size: few; CDR3 protein: CASRLQGSRNQPQHF; CDR3 DNA: TGTGCCAGCAGGCTGCAGGGTTCTCGCAATCAGCCCCAGCATTTT
J gene: TRBJ1-2; D gene: .; V gene: TRBV7-9; CDR3 length: 14; clone size: few; CDR3 protein: CASSDGTVTRGYTF; CDR3 DNA: TGTGCCAGCAGCGACGGGACGGTAACTCGGGGCTACACCTTC
J gene: TRBJ2-2; D gene: .; V gene: TRBV4-3; CDR3 length: 14; clone size: .; CDR3 protein: CASSQAQLTGELFF; CDR3 DNA: TGCGCCAGCAGCCAAGCTCAACTTACCGGGGAGCTGTTTTTT